This T cell receptor beta chain was captured by sequencing in a study of blood T cell repertoires in COVID-19. About the research overall: The study drew acute and convalescent COVID-19 samples from the United States, Italy and Spain. PBMCs, B-cell-depleted T cells, or T cells were the source of the cDNA or gDNA that made up the material.

Germline CDR1 and CDR2: ENHRY and SYGVKD. Trimming cost V 3 bases and J 2 bases; bases outside gene matches: 6. The CDR3 sequence is 15 residues long. In the original processing: Cell counts per sample came from amplifying reference gene primers. Sequenced by immunoSEQ multiplex PCR; TCRdb stores in-frame clones only, minus some. The DNA was the basis for D and trimming; V, J and clone size are from that table. Of about 50,000 clones in the sample, approximately 82% were seen once. This clonotype originated in a man aged 65 to 79 with active COVID-19. Specimen: peripheral blood. This chain connects TRBV10-3 to TRBJ2-7, with 8 bases that match TRBD1. The CDR3 here is CAISDRGQETYEQYF. Written as DNA, the CDR3 is TGTGCCATCAGTGATAGGGGACAGGAGACCTACGAGCAGTACTTC.